This TCR beta chain was captured in a study of blood T cell repertoires in COVID-19. Study information: Spain, Italy and the United States supplied samples that represented acute and convalescent COVID-19. In each case, the material was cDNA or gDNA derived from T cells, B-cell-depleted T cells, or PBMCs.

CDR1 is SGHTS and CDR2 is YDEGEE in the germline V gene. The CDR3 has 12 amino acids. The germline V and J ends were trimmed by 2 bases and 8 bases, with 11 bases remaining between them. Authors' processing steps: Reference gene primer amplification gave nucleated cell count estimates. Assay: immunoSEQ multiplex PCR; the TCRdb copy retains only in-frame clones and omits some. V and J calls and clone size are those listed in that table; D and trimming were worked out from the DNA. The table includes more than 250,000 clones, 88% detected once. V is TRBV5-8 and J is TRBJ2-7, with D maybe TRBD2 (5 bases). This TCR derives from a human donor in a cohort sampled during active COVID-19. Sequencing was done on a sample of peripheral blood. CDR3 nucleotides: TGTGCCAGCAGCTTTAGCGAGAACCAGCAGTACTTC. Protein sequence: CASSFSENQQYF.